The sample holds many counts of the clone carrying this T cell receptor (beta chain). Per the germline V gene, CDR1 is MNHEY and CDR2 is SVGEGT. The CDR3 covers 15 residues. Trimming took off 2 bases at V and 2 bases at J, with 12 bases between the two ends. This sample stems from a study of human T cells and chemical hapten exposure. Time point defined: patch test 1, 2 weeks after DPC sensitization. Treatment defined: therapeutic diphenylcyclopropenone sensitization with weekly scalp DPC. TCRdb called the RACE reads again in MiXCR, with one record for every CDR3 protein. The sample includes more than 55,000 distinct CDR3 sequences, around 9.5% of them seen just once.

The clonotype comes from a woman in her thirties or forties with alopecia areata. Some clones in this sample may be carry-over from other donors' samples. Sequenced here: whole blood, sampled in connection with sensitization to the hapten diphenylcyclopropenone (DPC). J is TRBJ1-1 and V is TRBV6-2 or TRBV6-3; D uncertain. CDR3 in amino acids: CASSYPLAVNTEAFF. The CDR3 DNA is TGTGCCAGCAGTTACCCGTTGGCAGTAAACACTGAAGCTTTCTTT.